This is a list of T cell receptor beta chains from one sample in a study of cytomegalovirus exposure and HLA in healthy donors. TCRdb's copy holds only in-frame clones and misses some; the assay was immunoSEQ multiplex PCR. The sample contains more than 90,000 clones, approximately 81% of which appear only once. Input material: PBMCs. The receptor set was obtained from a woman aged 18-30 years in good health and CMV-seropositive. The CDR3 runs from the conserved cysteine through the conserved F or W. The D gene is left open where the match is weak. Clone size appears in some rows only: once, few, many, or a class for an expanded clone.

J gene,D gene,V gene,clone size,CDR3 protein,CDR3 DNA
TRBJ1-2,TRBD1,TRBV7-9,.,CASSSPGGGLDGYTF,TGTGCCAGCAGCTCCCCAGGGGGCGGTCTGGATGGCTACACCTTC
TRBJ1-1,.,TRBV6-5,few,CASQTGRKAFF,TGTGCCAGCCAAACAGGGCGAAAGGCTTTCTTT
TRBJ1-2,TRBD1,TRBV5-6,.,CASSLEGANYGYTF,TGTGCCAGCAGCTTGGAGGGGGCAAACTATGGCTACACCTTC
TRBJ2-6,TRBD2,TRBV5-1,.,CASSVNSGTSGANVLTF,TGCGCCAGCAGCGTGAACAGCGGGACCTCTGGGGCCAACGTCCTGACTTTC
TRBJ1-4,TRBD1,TRBV19,few,CASSTNRGGNEKLFF,TGTGCCAGTAGTACCAACAGGGGCGGTAATGAAAAACTGTTTTTT
TRBJ1-1,.,TRBV15,.,CATSRDLEAEAFF,TGTGCCACCAGCAGAGACTTAGAGGCTGAAGCTTTCTTT
TRBJ2-3,.,TRBV25-1,once,CASSDVNSGADTQYF,TGTGCCAGCAGTGACGTAAATTCCGGGGCAGATACGCAGTATTTT
TRBJ1-1,.,TRBV4-2,few,CASSQLFKGPRTAKNTEAFF,TGTGCCAGCAGCCAACTCTTCAAGGGTCCTAGGACAGCAAAGAACACTGAAGCTTTCTTT
TRBJ1-1,TRBD1,TRBV13,.,CASSLRQGGNTEAFF,TGTGCCAGCAGCCTCAGACAGGGGGGAAACACTGAAGCTTTCTTT
TRBJ2-7,.,TRBV6-5,few,CASHSPGRSSYEQYF,TGTGCCAGTCATTCGCCCGGTAGGAGCTCCTACGAGCAGTACTTC
TRBJ2-5,.,TRBV7-9,once,CASSLGLTETQYF,TGTGCCAGCAGCTTAGGACTAACAGAGACCCAGTACTTC
TRBJ1-1,.,TRBV5-1,few,CASSLEHNPEAFF,TGCGCCAGCAGCTTGGAACATAACCCTGAAGCTTTCTTT
TRBJ2-1,.,TRBV7-9,.,CASSHRADASYNEQFF,TGTGCCAGCAGCCACCGAGCGGACGCTTCCTACAATGAGCAGTTCTTC
TRBJ2-1,.,TRBV27,.,CASSYNAGRHEQFF,TGTGCCAGCAGTTATAACGCAGGGAGGCATGAGCAGTTCTTC
TRBJ2-1,TRBD2,TRBV6-6,once,CASSYSALADNEQFF,TGTGCCAGCAGTTACTCGGCTCTAGCGGACAATGAGCAGTTCTTC
TRBJ1-1,.,TRBV2,once,CASSEARSPGAFF,TGTGCCAGCAGTGAAGCGAGGTCCCCCGGGGCTTTCTTT
TRBJ2-1,.,TRBV2,.,CASAGEVPNEQFF,TGTGCCAGCGCGGGCGAGGTGCCCAATGAGCAGTTCTTC
TRBJ1-2,.,TRBV5-5,.,CASNLGVVSGYTF,TGTGCCAGCAACCTCGGTGTGGTCTCCGGCTACACCTTC
TRBJ2-3,.,TRBV2,.,CASRETGYTQYF,TGTGCCAGCAGGGAAACAGGGTATACGCAGTATTTT
TRBJ1-2,.,TRBV6-1,.,CASSETGGFGYTF,TGTGCCAGCAGTGAAACGGGGGGATTCGGCTACACCTTC
TRBJ2-7,TRBD2,TRBV6-1,.,CASTYTSGRYKYF,TGTGCCAGCACGTACACTAGCGGGAGGTACAAGTACTTC
TRBJ2-5,.,TRBV4-1,.,CASSRGLGITGKTQYF,TGCGCCAGCAGCCGGGGTTTGGGAATTACAGGGAAGACCCAGTACTTC
TRBJ2-5,.,TRBV5-4,.,CASSLLETQYF,TGTGCCAGCAGCTTGCTGGAGACCCAGTACTTC
TRBJ2-1,.,TRBV10-1,.,CASSASETRGYNEQFF,TGCGCCAGCAGTGCCTCCGAGACTAGGGGTTACAATGAGCAGTTCTTC
TRBJ2-7,TRBD1,TRBV2,.,CASSVGQGAGEQYF,TGTGCCAGCAGTGTAGGTCAGGGGGCAGGCGAGCAGTACTTC
TRBJ2-5,TRBD1,TRBV11-2,.,CASSLAQGKETQYF,TGTGCCAGCAGCTTAGCACAGGGGAAGGAGACCCAGTACTTC
TRBJ2-7,.,TRBV10-2,.,CASSPPIALRSYEQYF,TGCGCCAGCAGTCCTCCCATAGCCTTACGCTCCTACGAGCAGTACTTC
TRBJ1-4,.,TRBV2,.,CASGTGSSNEKLFF,TGTGCCAGCGGTACCGGGTCTAGTAATGAAAAACTGTTTTTT
TRBJ1-2,.,TRBV28,once,CAITQEPYGYTF,TGTGCCATTACACAGGAGCCTTATGGCTACACCTTC